The 23 T cell receptor beta chains below all came from one sample that was sequenced in a study of technical replicates of blood from a handful of donors. This table comes from immunoSEQ multiplex PCR, and its TCRdb copy is limited to in-frame clones, with some not included. Of about 80,000 clones in the sample, roughly 94% were seen once. The source material was T cells isolated from PBMCs. The receptors were sampled from a human donor in good health.

This clone was detected once. The chain carries TRBV4-3 and TRBJ2-2, with unresolved D. CDR1 is LGHNA, CDR2 YSLEER, per germline. The V end was cut by 1 base, the J end by 6 bases, with 9 bases between. The CDR3 length is 14 residues. DNA for the CDR3: TGCGCCAGCAGCCAAGGTCTTTTATCCGGGGAGCTGTTTTTT. It encodes CASSQGLLSGELFF.

The V and J genes are TRBV6-5 and TRBJ2-1, with 7 bases aligning to TRBD2. The CDR3 extends over 14 amino acids. Germline V CDR1 and CDR2: MNHEY, SVGAGI. Trimming removed 2 bases from V and 9 bases from J; junction bases left unmatched: 7. The CDR3 loop reads CASSYGRASGEQFF. CDR3 coding DNA: TGTGCCAGCAGTTACGGGAGGGCCTCTGGTGAGCAGTTCTTC.

This chain uses TRBV7-6 with TRBJ2-7; 8 bases line up with TRBD2. V was pared by 5 bases and J by 3 bases, with 6 bases of the junction left unmatched. The CDR3 is 14 amino acids. CDR1 is SGHVS, CDR2 FNYEAQ, per germline. The CDR3 loop reads CASSPSGLFYEQYF. Written as DNA, the CDR3 is TGTGCCAGCAGCCCTAGCGGGTTATTCTACGAGCAGTACTTC.

A single count supports this clone. The V and J genes are TRBV7-8 and TRBJ2-1; D may be TRBD1 (6 bases). The V and J ends lost 2 bases and 6 bases respectively, with 11 bases between them. The CDR3 is made up of 14 amino acids. Germline lookup yields CDR1 SGHVS and CDR2 FQNEAQ. Here the CDR3 DNA reads TGTGCCAGCAGCTTAAGACAGGTCGCCAATGAGCAGTTCTTC. Translated: CASSLRQVANEQFF. The full variable domain, in which reference TRBV7-8 and TRBJ2-1 provide the parts outside the CDR3, is GAGVSQSPRYKVAKRGQDVALRCDPISGHVSLFWYQQALGQGPEFLTYFQNEAQLDKSGLPSDRFFAERPEGSVSTLKIQRTQQEDSAVYLCASSLRQVANEQFFGPGTRLTVL.

The genes are TRBV28 and TRBJ1-1; D is possibly TRBD1 (6 bases). The CDR3 has 13 residues. V was pared by 7 bases and J by 5 bases, with 14 bases between. Per the germline V gene, CDR1 is MDHEN and CDR2 is SYDVKM. The CDR3: CASIKNRETEAFF. DNA for the CDR3: TGTGCCAGCATTAAGAACAGGGAAACTGAAGCTTTCTTT.

The V and J genes are TRBV9 and TRBJ1-3; D remains unclear. This CDR3 contains 14 residues. In germline, CDR1 is SGDLS, CDR2 YYNGEE. The V end lost 2 bases, the J end lost 4 bases, and 10 bases lay between the germline ends. The CDR3 DNA reads as TGTGCCAGCAGCGTGGAGGTCATCGGAAACACCATATATTTT. It yields the protein CASSVEVIGNTIYF.

The rearrangement uses TRBV5-1 and TRBJ1-5; tentative D call: TRBD1 (6 bases). Trimming removed 9 bases from V and 6 bases from J, with 19 bases in between. Per germline, CDR1 SGHRS and CDR2 YFSETQ. This CDR3 is 14 amino acids long. DNA of the CDR3: TGCGCCACTACTCGGTGGGGGCGCGCTCAGCCCCAGCATTTT. It encodes CATTRWGRAQPQHF. Together with reference TRBV5-1 and TRBJ1-5, the CDR3 gives the full variable domain: KAGVTQTPRYLIKTRGQQVTLSCSPISGHRSVSWYQQTPGQGLQFLFEYFSETQRNKGNFPGRFSGRQFSNSRSEMNVSTLELGDSALYLCATTRWGRAQPQHFGDGTRLSIL.

The chain links TRBV9 to TRBJ2-3; a weak D match, TRBD2 (6 bases). The CDR3 loop spans 15 amino acids. Looked up from germline, CDR1 is SGDLS and CDR2 is YYNGEE. Deletions cut 0 bases from V and 0 bases from J, with 8 bases between. The CDR3 DNA sequence: TGTGCCAGCAGCGTAGACGGGAGCAGCACAGATACGCAGTATTTT. This translates into CASSVDGSSTDTQYF.

The chain is built from TRBV9 and TRBJ2-1; 13 nucleotides match TRBD2. The CDR3 is 15 residues long. V shed 4 bases and J 9 bases; nucleotides not matched to a gene: 7. Germline CDR1 SGDLS, CDR2 YYNGEE. The CDR3 coding sequence is TGTGCCAGCAGCCTACGGACTAGCGGGAGTTCTGAGCAGTTCTTC. It encodes CASSLRTSGSSEQFF.

The rearrangement links TRBV18 to TRBJ2-5; D is undetermined. Germline V gene sequence: CDR1 KGHSH, CDR2 LQKENI. The CDR3 has 11 residues. Trimming removed 2 bases at V and 5 bases at J, with 3 bases between. CDR3 bases: TGTGCCAGCTCACCAGGCGAGACCCAGTACTTC. Residues: CASSPGETQYF.

This chain uses TRBV5-1 with TRBJ1-4, with 7 positions matching TRBD1. This CDR3 has 14 residues. Per germline, CDR1 SGHRS and CDR2 YFSETQ. Trimming took 0 bases from V and 11 from J; bases not matched to a gene: 7. For the CDR3, the DNA is TGCGCCAGCAGCTTGGAAAGGGCAGGGGGTAAACTGTTTTTT. Translation gives CASSLERAGGKLFF.

The V and J genes are TRBV6-5 and TRBJ2-5; D is unclear. The J call may be wrong; the DNA end is better matched by TRBJ2-7. Germline CDR1 MNHEY, CDR2 SVGAGI. The CDR3 runs 12 residues. The CDR3 here is CASARSSYEQYF. As DNA, the CDR3 is TGTGCCAGTGCACGGTCCTCCTACGAGCAGTACTTC.

The chain combines TRBV4-3 with TRBJ2-7; D may be TRBD1 (6 bases). This CDR3 has 16 amino acids. CDR1 LGHNA and CDR2 YSLEER come from the germline V gene. The V gene lost 4 bases and the J gene lost 5 bases, with 21 bases spanning the gap. The CDR3 nucleotides are TGCGCCAGCAGCCCTGAGGTTATACAGGGTGCCCACGAGCAGTACTTC. This encodes CASSPEVIQGAHEQYF.

This rearrangement joins TRBV29-1 to TRBJ1-2, with 9 bases matching TRBD1. The germline V gene has CDR1 SQVTM and CDR2 ANQGSEA. The CDR3 runs 13 residues. Trimming cost V 6 bases and J 5 bases; bases outside gene matches: 7. CDR3 sequence (DNA): TGCAGCGTGCCTTCGGGACAGGGTTATGGCTACACCTTC. Its translation is CSVPSGQGYGYTF.

The V call is TRBV7-9, the J call TRBJ2-1; TRBD1 might be the D (5 bases). The V gene lost 5 bases and the J gene lost 10 bases, with 12 bases spanning the gap. CDR3 length: 12 amino acids. Germline assignment: CDR1 SEHNR and CDR2 FQNEAQ (reference sequence). The CDR3 loop is CASSLRVSEQFF. The CDR3 coding sequence is TGTGCCAGCAGCCTCAGGGTAAGCGAGCAGTTCTTC.

The chain is built from TRBV5-6 and TRBJ2-2; possible D gene TRBD2, 5 bases. The CDR3 runs to 13 residues. Trimming stripped 2 bases from V and 5 bases from J, with 7 bases between. CDR1 SGHDT and CDR2 YYEEEE come from the germline V gene. As DNA, the CDR3 is TGTGCCAGCAGCTTCGGGGAGACCGGGGAGCTGTTTTTT. It codes for CASSFGETGELFF.

The chain joins TRBV27 to TRBJ1-2; TRBD1 agrees at 9 bases. Germline loops: CDR1 MNHEY, CDR2 SMNVEV (reference sequence). The CDR3 sequence is 13 residues long. Trimming took 8 bases from V and 5 from J; bases not matched to a gene: 6. The CDR3: CASADRGIYGYTF. The CDR3 coding sequence is TGTGCCAGCGCTGACAGGGGGATTTATGGCTACACCTTC.

The chain combines TRBV7-3 with TRBJ1-5; tentative D call: TRBD1 (5 bases). Trimming left V 2 bases short and J 6 bases short, with 8 bases between. Germline loops: CDR1 SGHTA, CDR2 FQGTGA. The CDR3 is made up of 13 amino acids. CDR3 nucleotides: TGTGCCAGCAGCTTAGGACACGGTCAGCCCCAGCATTTT. Translation: CASSLGHGQPQHF.

With regard to this clone: Compared with germline, one end of the junction differs, possibly owing to a read error. The genes are TRBV19 and TRBJ2-1; TRBD1 is a possible D gene (5 bases). Looked up from germline, CDR1 is LNHDA and CDR2 is SQIVND (reference sequence). The CDR3 runs to 15 residues. In DNA form, the CDR3 reads TGTGCCAGCAGTAAGGGGCCCTCCTCCAACAATGAGCAGTTCTTC. Its protein product is CASSKGPSSNNEQFF.

This rearrangement joins TRBV7-3 to TRBJ2-7; D gene uncertain. CDR1 is SGHTA, CDR2 FQGTGA, per germline. Trimming took off 1 base at V and 0 bases at J, with 10 bases between the two ends. The CDR3 runs to 15 residues. DNA for the CDR3: TGTGCCAGCAGCTTAAAAGGCGGCAACTCCTACGAGCAGTACTTC. Translation gives CASSLKGGNSYEQYF.

The chain joins TRBV30 to TRBJ2-1; weak D call: TRBD1 (5 bases). The V end lost 4 bases, the J end lost 10 bases, and 14 bases lay between the germline ends. The germline gives CDR1 GTSNPN, CDR2 SVGIG (reference sequence). The CDR3 contains 12 residues. The CDR3 region is CAWNSGLGEQFF. Here the CDR3 DNA reads TGTGCCTGGAACTCAGGGCTGGGGGAGCAGTTCTTC.

In DNA, the CDR3 is TGTGCCAGCAGAAGTCTAGCGGCCGGGGGCACAGATACGCAGTATTTT. Protein: CASRSLAAGGTDTQYF. The gene calls are TRBV11-2 and TRBJ2-3; 7 positions agree with TRBD2. CDR1 SGHAT and CDR2 FQNNGV come from the germline V gene. The CDR3 extends over 16 amino acids. V trimming: 6 bases; J trimming: 1 base; junction bases outside the gene matches: 10.

This chain connects TRBV6-7 to TRBJ2-6; 11 bases line up with TRBD1. TRBV6-7 is an ORF; its function is uncertain. V was clipped by 10 bases and J by 3 bases; unmatched bases: 11. This CDR3 is built from 17 residues. The DNA for the CDR3 is TGTGCCATAATCCGGGACAGGGGGGTTGATGGGGCCAACGTCCTGACTTTC. Residues: CAIIRDRGVDGANVLTF.